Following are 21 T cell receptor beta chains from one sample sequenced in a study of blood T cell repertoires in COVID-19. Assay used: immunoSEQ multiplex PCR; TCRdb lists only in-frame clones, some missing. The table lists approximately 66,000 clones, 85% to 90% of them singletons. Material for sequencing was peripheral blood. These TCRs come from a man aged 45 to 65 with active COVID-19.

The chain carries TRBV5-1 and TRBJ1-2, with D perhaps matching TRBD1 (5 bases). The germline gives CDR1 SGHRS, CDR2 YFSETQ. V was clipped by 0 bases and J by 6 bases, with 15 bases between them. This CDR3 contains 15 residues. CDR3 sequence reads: CASSLEGRRVNGYTF. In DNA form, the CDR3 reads TGCGCCAGCAGCTTGGAAGGGCGCAGGGTAAATGGCTACACCTTC.

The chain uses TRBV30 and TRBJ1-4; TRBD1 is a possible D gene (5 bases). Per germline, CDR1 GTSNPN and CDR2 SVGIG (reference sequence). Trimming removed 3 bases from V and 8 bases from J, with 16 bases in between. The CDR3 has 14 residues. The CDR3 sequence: CAWSLGGTGEKLFF. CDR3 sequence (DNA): TGTGCCTGGAGCCTGGGGGGGACGGGGGAAAAACTGTTTTTT. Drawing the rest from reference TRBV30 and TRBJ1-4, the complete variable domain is SQTIHQWPATLVQPVGSPLSLECTVEGTSNPNLYWYRQAAGRGLQLLFYSVGIGQISSEVPQNLSASRPQDRQFILSSKKLLLSDSGFYLCAWSLGGTGEKLFFGSGTQLSVL.

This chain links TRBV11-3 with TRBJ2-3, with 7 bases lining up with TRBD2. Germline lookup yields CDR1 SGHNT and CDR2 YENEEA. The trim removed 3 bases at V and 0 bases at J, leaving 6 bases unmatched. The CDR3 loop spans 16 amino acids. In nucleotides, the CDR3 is TGTGCCAGCAGCTTCAGCCTAGCGGAGAGCACAGATACGCAGTATTTT. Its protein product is CASSFSLAESTDTQYF.

The CDR3 DNA is TGTGCCAGTAGTTCGACAGGGCGGGAAACCGGGGAGCTGTTTTTT. Translated, it gives CASSSTGRETGELFF. The rearrangement joins TRBV19 to TRBJ2-2, with D perhaps matching TRBD1 (7 bases). Trimming removed 5 bases from V and 5 bases from J, with 15 bases in between. This CDR3 contains 15 residues. The V gene's germline CDR1 is LNHDA and CDR2 SQIVND (reference sequence).

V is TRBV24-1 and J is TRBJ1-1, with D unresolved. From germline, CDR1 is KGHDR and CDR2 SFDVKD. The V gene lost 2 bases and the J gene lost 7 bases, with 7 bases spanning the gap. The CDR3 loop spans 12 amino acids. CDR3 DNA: TGTGCCACCAGTGATTATCGGGGTGAAGCTTTCTTT. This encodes CATSDYRGEAFF.

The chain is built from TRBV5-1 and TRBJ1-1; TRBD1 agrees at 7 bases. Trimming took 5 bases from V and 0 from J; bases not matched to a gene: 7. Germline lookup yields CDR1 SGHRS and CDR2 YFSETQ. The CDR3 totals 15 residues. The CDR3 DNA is TGCGCCAGCAGGCAAAGACAGGGTGTGAACACTGAAGCTTTCTTT. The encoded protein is CASRQRQGVNTEAFF.

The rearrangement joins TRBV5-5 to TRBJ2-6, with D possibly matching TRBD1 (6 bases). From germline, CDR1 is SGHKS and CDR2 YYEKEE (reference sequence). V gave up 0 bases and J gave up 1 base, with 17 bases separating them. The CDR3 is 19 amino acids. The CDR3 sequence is CASSLDRAFRVSGANVLTF. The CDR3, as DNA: TGTGCCAGCAGCTTGGACAGGGCATTTCGAGTATCTGGGGCCAACGTCCTGACTTTC.

The CDR3 loop is CASSLGGIGNTEAFF. The CDR3 region has the DNA TGTGCCAGCAGCTTAGGGGGCATTGGGAACACTGAAGCTTTCTTT. V and J are TRBV11-2 and TRBJ1-1; possibly TRBD1 for D (5 bases). CDR1 and CDR2 (germline): SGHAT, FQNNGV. CDR3 length: 15 amino acids. V was clipped by 1 base and J by 1 base, with 10 bases between them.

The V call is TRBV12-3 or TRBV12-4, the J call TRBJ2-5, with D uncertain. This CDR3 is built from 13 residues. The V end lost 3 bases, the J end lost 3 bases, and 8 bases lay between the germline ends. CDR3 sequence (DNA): TGTGCCAGCAGTTTTTATACTGAAGAGACCCAGTACTTC. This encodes CASSFYTEETQYF.

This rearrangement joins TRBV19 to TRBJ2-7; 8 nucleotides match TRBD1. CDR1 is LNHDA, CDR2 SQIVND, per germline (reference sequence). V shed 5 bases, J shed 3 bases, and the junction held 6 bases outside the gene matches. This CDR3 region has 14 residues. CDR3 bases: TGTGCCAGTAGTGTGACAGGGGATGGCTACGAGCAGTACTTC. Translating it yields CASSVTGDGYEQYF.

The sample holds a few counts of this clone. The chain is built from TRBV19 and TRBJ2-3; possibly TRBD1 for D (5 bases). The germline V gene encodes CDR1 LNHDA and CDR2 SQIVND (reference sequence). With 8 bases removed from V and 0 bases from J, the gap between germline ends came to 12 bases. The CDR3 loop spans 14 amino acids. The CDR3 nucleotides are TGTGCCAGTGCGACAGAGACTAGCACAGATACGCAGTATTTT. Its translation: CASATETSTDTQYF.

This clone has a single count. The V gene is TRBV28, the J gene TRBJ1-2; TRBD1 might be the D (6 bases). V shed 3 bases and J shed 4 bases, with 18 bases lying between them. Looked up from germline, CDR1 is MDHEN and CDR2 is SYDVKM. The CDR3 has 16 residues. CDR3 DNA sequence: TGTGCCAGCAGTTTCTTGGACCCGGACAGAGTCTATGGCTACACCTTC. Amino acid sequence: CASSFLDPDRVYGYTF.

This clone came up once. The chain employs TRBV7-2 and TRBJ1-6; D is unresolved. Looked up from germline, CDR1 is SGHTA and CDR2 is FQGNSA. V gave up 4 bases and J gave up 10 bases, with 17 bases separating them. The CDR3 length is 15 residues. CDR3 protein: CASSSPGSRRSPLHF. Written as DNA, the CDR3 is TGTGCCAGCAGCTCTCCCGGGAGTCGGAGGTCACCCCTCCACTTT. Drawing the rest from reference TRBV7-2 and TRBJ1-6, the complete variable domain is GAGVSQSPSNKVTEKGKDVELRCDPISGHTALYWYRQSLGQGLEFLIYFQGNSAPDKSGLPSDRFSAERTGGSVSTLTIQRTQQEDSAVYLCASSSPGSRRSPLHFGNGTRLTVT.

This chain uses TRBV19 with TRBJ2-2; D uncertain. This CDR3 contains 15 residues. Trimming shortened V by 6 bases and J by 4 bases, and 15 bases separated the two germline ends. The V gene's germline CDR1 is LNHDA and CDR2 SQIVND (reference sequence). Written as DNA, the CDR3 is TGTGCCAGTAGGAGAGCCCCTTGGTCCACCGGGGAGCTGTTTTTT. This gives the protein CASRRAPWSTGELFF.

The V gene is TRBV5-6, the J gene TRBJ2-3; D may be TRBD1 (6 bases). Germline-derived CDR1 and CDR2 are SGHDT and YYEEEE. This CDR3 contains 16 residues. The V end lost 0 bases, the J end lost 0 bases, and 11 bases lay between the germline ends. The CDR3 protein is CASSLVRQGSTDTQYF. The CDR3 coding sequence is TGTGCCAGCAGCTTGGTCCGGCAGGGGAGCACAGATACGCAGTATTTT.

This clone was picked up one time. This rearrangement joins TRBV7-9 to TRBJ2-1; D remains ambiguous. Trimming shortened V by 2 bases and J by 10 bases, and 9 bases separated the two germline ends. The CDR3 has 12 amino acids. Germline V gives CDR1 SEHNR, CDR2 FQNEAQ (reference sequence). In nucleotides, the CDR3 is TGTGCCAGCAGCTTAATAGGTAGCGAGCAGTTCTTC. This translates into CASSLIGSEQFF.

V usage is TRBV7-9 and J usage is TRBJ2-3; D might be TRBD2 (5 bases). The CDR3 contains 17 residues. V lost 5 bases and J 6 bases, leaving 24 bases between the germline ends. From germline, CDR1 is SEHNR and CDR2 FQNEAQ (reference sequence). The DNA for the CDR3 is TGTGCCAGCAGCCCGCCGAGGGCAAAGAAAGGATCGGATACGCAGTATTTT. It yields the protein CASSPPRAKKGSDTQYF.

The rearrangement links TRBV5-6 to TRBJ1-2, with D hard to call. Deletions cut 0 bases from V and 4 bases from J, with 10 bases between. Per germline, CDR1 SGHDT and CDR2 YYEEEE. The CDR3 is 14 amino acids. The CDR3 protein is CASSLEEVTYGYTF. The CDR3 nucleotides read TGTGCCAGCAGCTTGGAAGAGGTCACCTATGGCTACACCTTC.

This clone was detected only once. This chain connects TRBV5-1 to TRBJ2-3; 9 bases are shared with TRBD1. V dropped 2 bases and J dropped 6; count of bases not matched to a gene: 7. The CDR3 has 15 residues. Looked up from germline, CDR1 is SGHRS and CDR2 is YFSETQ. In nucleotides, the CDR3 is TGCGCCAGCAGCTTTCAAGGACAGGGGCCCGATACGCAGTATTTT. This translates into CASSFQGQGPDTQYF.

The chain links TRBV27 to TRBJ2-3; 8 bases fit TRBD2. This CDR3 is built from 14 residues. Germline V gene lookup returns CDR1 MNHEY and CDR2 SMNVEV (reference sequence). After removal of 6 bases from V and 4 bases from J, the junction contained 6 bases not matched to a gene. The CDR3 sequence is CASRLAAGADTQYF. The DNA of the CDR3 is TGTGCCAGCAGACTAGCGGCTGGCGCAGATACGCAGTATTTT.

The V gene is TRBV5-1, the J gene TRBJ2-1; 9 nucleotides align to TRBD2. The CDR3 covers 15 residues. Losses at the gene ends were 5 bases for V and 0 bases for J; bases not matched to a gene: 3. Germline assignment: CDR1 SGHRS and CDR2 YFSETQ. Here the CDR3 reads CASRSSGSSYNEQFF. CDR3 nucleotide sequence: TGCGCCAGCAGGAGTAGCGGGAGCTCCTACAATGAGCAGTTCTTC.